The source of this TCR beta chain is a study of Ad26.COV2.S vaccination and SARS-CoV-2 variants. Study in general: Sample donor was a member of the COV1001 Ad26.COV2.S trial arm. Whole-study results and caveats: The TCR-based breadth and depth measures might underestimate overall T cell responses.

The treatment is: around 19 received Ad26.COV2.S at low or high dose, single or two shots; 5 received placebo; per-sample allocation not given. At day 63 after the first vaccine or placebo injection, samples were drawn. About this clone itself: What it recognizes is unknown.

Some clones are missing from TCRdb's copy, which holds only in-frame ones; the method was immunoSEQ multiplex PCR. The data contain more than 300,000 clones, around 84% of them singletons. The sample here was peripheral blood, taken in a trial of Ad26.COV2.S vaccine versus placebo. The source of this sequence is a person aged 18-60 years who received the Ad26.COV2.S COVID-19 vaccine or a placebo.

The CDR3 sequence: CASSEAGLANEKLFF. In DNA, the CDR3 is TGTGCCAGCAGCGAAGCAGGGTTGGCTAATGAAAAACTGTTTTTT. The rearrangement joins TRBV7-2 to TRBJ1-4, with D perhaps TRBD1 (5 bases). CDR3 length: 15 residues. Trimming took off 5 bases at V and 3 bases at J, with 13 bases between the two ends. CDR1 and CDR2 (germline): SGHTA, FQGNSA.